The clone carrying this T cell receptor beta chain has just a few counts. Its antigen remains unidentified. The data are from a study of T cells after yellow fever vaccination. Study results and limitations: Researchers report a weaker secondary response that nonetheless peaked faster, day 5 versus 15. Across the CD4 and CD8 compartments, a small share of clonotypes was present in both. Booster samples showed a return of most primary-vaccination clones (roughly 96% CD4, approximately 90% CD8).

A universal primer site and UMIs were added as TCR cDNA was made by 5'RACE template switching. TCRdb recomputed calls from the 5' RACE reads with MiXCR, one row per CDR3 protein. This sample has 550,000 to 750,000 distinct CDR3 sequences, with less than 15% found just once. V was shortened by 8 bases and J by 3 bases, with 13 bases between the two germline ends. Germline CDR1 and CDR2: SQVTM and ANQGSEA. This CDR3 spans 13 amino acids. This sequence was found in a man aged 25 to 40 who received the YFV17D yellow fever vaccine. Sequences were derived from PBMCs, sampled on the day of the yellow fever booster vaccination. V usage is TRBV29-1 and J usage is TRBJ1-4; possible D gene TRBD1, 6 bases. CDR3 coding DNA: TGCAGCTCCCAGACAGGAGCTAATGAAAAACTGTTTTTT. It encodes CSSQTGANEKLFF.